The following is a T cell receptor beta chain sequence with its context. The data stem from a study of ipilimumab plus nivolumab after autologous stem cell transplantation. Overall study context: Patients received a median of roughly 5 ipilimumab and 8 nivolumab doses.

Ipilimumab, 1 mg/kg, started 14 to 28 days after autologous transplant. The CDR3 has 15 amino acids. V shed 5 bases and J shed 5 bases, with 18 bases lying between them. From germline, CDR1 is MDHEN and CDR2 SYDVKM. Method: immunoSEQ multiplex PCR; TCRdb's copy keeps in-frame clones and lacks some. The sample consists of more than 13,000 clones, about four fifths of them appearing once. The starting material was PBMCs, obtained in a trial of ipilimumab plus nivolumab as post-transplant consolidation. The clonotype was recovered from a male donor with primary mediastinal lymphoma. The chain is built from TRBV28 and TRBJ2-5; the D gene is possibly TRBD2 (6 bases). CDR3 nucleotide sequence: TGTGCCAGCAGTCCCTCTAGGGGAGGAGGGGAGACCCAGTACTTC. Translation gives CASSPSRGGGETQYF.